This T cell receptor beta chain was recovered during a study of blood T cell repertoires in COVID-19. Source study methods: Estimated nucleated cell counts came from reference gene primer amplification. The method was immunoSEQ multiplex PCR; TCRdb's version includes in-frame clones alone and lacks a portion of them. V, J and clone size are taken as reported in that table, and D and trimming were inferred from the DNA itself. This sample has over 110,000 clones; around 88% occur once, and the top ten carry 28%. V was shortened by 8 bases and J by 1 base, with 17 bases between the two germline ends. The CDR3 is 15 residues long. Germline V gives CDR1 MNHEY, CDR2 SVGAGI.

The receptor was derived from a human donor in a cohort sampled during active COVID-19. This chain connects TRBV6-5 to TRBJ1-1; possible D gene TRBD1, 5 bases. Sequences were obtained from peripheral blood. The CDR3 sequence is CASRRRGGSNTEAFF. The CDR3 DNA reads as TGTGCCAGCCGCCGCCGGGGGGGGTCGAACACTGAAGCTTTCTTT.